A single sample is the source of the 11 T cell receptor beta chains below, sequenced in a study of blood T cells in healthy people across ages. Sample-barcoded 5' priming and a J-beta primer mix drove a second PCR of roughly 6 to 12 cycles. Each CDR3 protein is one row after TCRdb ran MiXCR on the 5' RACE reads. The table records hundreds of thousands of distinct CDR3 sequences, around 54% of them present only once. Source material: blood. Every receptor here comes from a man between 60 and 70 years old in good health.

The chain is built from TRBV27 and TRBJ1-1, with TRBD1 as a possible D gene (5 bases). Between the trimmed V and J ends, which lost 5 bases and 1 base, there was a span of 11 bases. The CDR3 has 14 amino acids. Per germline, CDR1 MNHEY and CDR2 SMNVEV (reference sequence). This CDR3 reads CASSRQHANTEAFF. CDR3 in DNA: TGTGCCAGCAGTAGACAGCACGCGAACACTGAAGCTTTCTTT.

This clonotype appeared once. V usage is TRBV20-1 and J usage is TRBJ1-5, with D possibly TRBD1 on 6 matching bases. The germline V gene encodes CDR1 DFQATT and CDR2 SNEGSKA (reference sequence). The V end lost 6 bases, the J end lost 0 bases, and 9 bases lay between the germline ends. CDR3 size: 13 residues. The CDR3 reads CSAGTTSNQPQHF. CDR3 coding DNA: TGCAGTGCCGGGACAACTAGCAATCAGCCCCAGCATTTT.

The chain couples TRBV7-2 to TRBJ2-1; 12 bases map to TRBD2. Germline CDR1 SGHTA, CDR2 FQGNSA. Unmatched junction bases numbered 6, after V lost 0 bases and J lost 9 bases. There are 16 residues in the CDR3. The CDR3 loop reads CASSLASGTSGSEQFF. CDR3 in DNA: TGTGCCAGCAGCTTAGCCTCCGGGACTAGCGGGTCTGAGCAGTTCTTC.

The CDR3 DNA follows: TGTGCCAGCAGCAGGAGTTACCAAGAGACCCAGTACTTC. Translated: CASSRSYQETQYF. The chain links TRBV11-3 to TRBJ2-5; D remains ambiguous. Trimming removed 5 bases at V and 0 bases at J, with 7 bases between. This CDR3 spans 13 amino acids. From germline, CDR1 is SGHNT and CDR2 YENEEA.

This chain uses TRBV12-3 or TRBV12-4 with TRBJ2-5; D possibly corresponds to TRBD2 (6 bases). Trimming cost V 6 bases and J 11 bases, with 31 bases left between them. The CDR3 consists of 17 residues. CDR3 nucleotide sequence: TGTGCCAGCAGCCAGGCCGGGCCCACCCGGGGGATAAATGAGCAGTACTTC. Translated, it gives CASSQAGPTRGINEQYF.

V is TRBV3-1 and J is TRBJ2-5; no definite D call. V was cut by 1 base and J by 2 bases, with 5 bases left in between. From germline, CDR1 is LGHDT and CDR2 YNNKEL (reference sequence). The CDR3 is made up of 13 amino acids. DNA for the CDR3: TGTGCCAGCAGCCAAGCCCTTCAAGAGACCCAGTACTTC. The encoded protein is CASSQALQETQYF.

This clonotype was observed a handful of times. The chain has TRBV18 and TRBJ2-7, with D tentatively TRBD2 (5 bases). The germline V gene encodes CDR1 KGHSH and CDR2 LQKENI. V was pared by 5 bases and J by 0 bases, with 8 bases between. CDR3 length: 13 amino acids. This CDR3 reads CASSTSGSYEQYF. CDR3 coding DNA: TGTGCCAGCTCAACCAGCGGCTCCTACGAGCAGTACTTC.

The gene calls are TRBV6-6 and TRBJ1-2; 10 bases align to TRBD1. V trimming: 2 bases; J trimming: 12 bases; junction bases outside the gene matches: 9. Germline V gene sequence: CDR1 MNHNY, CDR2 SVGAGI (reference sequence). The CDR3 sequence is 14 residues long. The CDR3 sequence is CASSYMTGGGGHTF. CDR3 DNA sequence: TGTGCCAGCAGTTACATGACAGGGGGCGGAGGCCACACCTTC.

The chain is built from TRBV5-1 and TRBJ2-3, with D tentatively TRBD1 or TRBD2 (5 bases each). Trimming pared 6 bases from V and 9 bases from J, leaving 23 bases between. The length of the CDR3 is 15 residues. Germline assignment: CDR1 SGHRS and CDR2 YFSETQ. The CDR3 coding sequence is TGCGCCAGCATGGCCGATCAGGGTCCCGAGGGCACGCAGTATTTT. Translating it yields CASMADQGPEGTQYF.

This clonotype was detected ten times or more. CDR3 amino acids: CASSGTPSYEQYF. The DNA of the CDR3 is TGTGCCAGCAGCGGGACACCTTCCTACGAGCAGTACTTC. The chain employs TRBV28 and TRBJ2-7, with TRBD1 as a possible D gene (6 bases). V was pared by 6 bases and J by 1 base, with 10 bases between. The germline CDR1 and CDR2 sequences are MDHEN and SYDVKM. This CDR3 has 13 residues.

Details on this clonotype: A much larger clone sits a single nucleotide away, making a read error possible. The chain is built from TRBV18 and TRBJ2-5; TRBD1 agrees at 9 bases. The germline V gene encodes CDR1 KGHSH and CDR2 LQKENI. V shed 3 bases, J shed 5 bases, and the junction held 7 bases outside the gene matches. The length of the CDR3 is 15 residues. The DNA for the CDR3 is TGTGCCAGCTCACCTAGAGGGACAGGGAGTGAGACCCAGTACTTC. Its protein product is CASSPRGTGSETQYF. The variable domain in full, with the rest retrieved from reference TRBV18 and TRBJ2-5, is NAGVMQNPRHLVRRRGQEARLRCSPMKGHSHVYWYRQLPEEGLKFMVYLQKENIIDESGMPKERFSAEFPKEGPSILRIQQVVRGDSAAYFCASSPRGTGSETQYFGPGTRLLVL.